This T cell receptor beta chain was identified during a study of blood T cell repertoires in COVID-19. Original handling: Reference gene primer amplification in the assay estimated nucleated cell counts. Repertoires were generated with immunoSEQ multiplex PCR, while TCRdb's copy carries only in-frame clones and drops some. The DNA was the basis for D and trimming; V, J and clone size are from that table. Among 100,000 or so clones, 86% were seen once, and the ten largest hold 2% to 3%. Self-reported history from a screening survey and questionnaire set each donor's cohort. Donors of Cohort 3 who recovered were those that had two negative PCRs, clearance, or symptom resolution. The V gene's germline CDR1 is SGHTA and CDR2 FQGNSA. The CDR3 is 16 residues long. V lost 5 bases, J lost 0 bases, and 8 bases stayed unmatched.

The chain has TRBV7-2 and TRBJ2-3, with 7 bases fitting TRBD1. The source is a woman aged 45-59 years who had recovered from COVID-19. The sample comprised PBMCs or T cells enriched from blood (not recorded which). The CDR3 DNA reads TGTGCCAGCAGCCAGCCAAGGGGGCTTAGCACAGATACGCAGTATTTT. Translation: CASSQPRGLSTDTQYF.